The TCR beta chain described here comes from a study of T-cell memory formation after mild COVID-19. There are a few counts of this clonotype. Its antigen is currently unknown. Trimming left V 7 bases short and J 6 bases short, with 10 bases between. The CDR3 is made up of 12 amino acids. Germline CDR1 SGHRS, CDR2 YFSETQ. TCRdb passed the 5' RACE reads through MiXCR, listing each CDR3 protein once. The table has roughly 150,000 distinct CDR3 sequences, under 30% seen once; the top ten hold around 24%. Whole-study findings and limits: Among contracting clones, CD4+ were mainly CM/EM and CD8+ enriched in EMRA.

V gene TRBV5-1 combines with J gene TRBJ1-4; D perhaps matches TRBD1 (5 bases). This sequence was found in an adult woman who had mild COVID-19 (a few samples of this study predate the infection). Cell type and time point are not known. Sequenced: PBMCs or a T cell subset sorted from them (not recorded which). CDR3 nucleotides: TGCGCCAGCGGGGGATCGGATGAAAAACTGTTTTTT. It encodes CASGGSDEKLFF.